This T cell receptor (beta chain) is from a study of STAT5B mutations in CD4+ large granular lymphocyte leukemia. Overall study results and limits: Main leukemic clonotypes were patient-specific, but roughly 25% appeared at low frequency elsewhere. TRBV06-family usage was enriched in top patient clones (8/27) versus controls (2/35). Patient CD4-sorted repertoires stayed more clonal than healthy ones after leukemic-clone removal.

As concerns this clone: No antigen is known for it.

Trimming left V 2 bases short and J 5 bases short, with 19 bases between. Germline V gene lookup returns CDR1 SGHTA and CDR2 FQGNSA. The CDR3 is 17 residues long. The repertoire was sequenced with immunoSEQ multiplex PCR; TCRdb's copy has only in-frame clones and lacks some. The sample carries around 35,000 clones, roughly 87% recorded once. Sequenced input: CD4+ T cells from blood buffy coats. The chain combines TRBV7-2 with TRBJ1-5; tentative D call: TRBD1 (6 bases). This TCR came from a human donor in good health. The CDR3: CASSLWGPGVADQPQHF. The CDR3 nucleotides read TGTGCCAGCAGCTTATGGGGCCCAGGGGTGGCGGATCAGCCCCAGCATTTT.